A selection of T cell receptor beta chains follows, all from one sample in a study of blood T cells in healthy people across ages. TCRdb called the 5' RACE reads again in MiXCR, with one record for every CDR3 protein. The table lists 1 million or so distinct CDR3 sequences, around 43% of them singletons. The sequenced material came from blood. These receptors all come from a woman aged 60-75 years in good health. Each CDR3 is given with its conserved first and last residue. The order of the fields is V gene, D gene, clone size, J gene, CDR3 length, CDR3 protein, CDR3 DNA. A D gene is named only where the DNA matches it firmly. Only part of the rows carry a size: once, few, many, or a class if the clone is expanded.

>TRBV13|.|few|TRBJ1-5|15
CASSPGTGNNQPQHF
TGTGCCAGCAGCCCCGGGACGGGGAATAATCAGCCCCAGCATTTT
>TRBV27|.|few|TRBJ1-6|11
CASTENSPLHF
TGTGCCAGCACCGAAAATTCACCCCTCCACTTT
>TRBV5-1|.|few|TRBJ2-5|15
CASSLLGSLLETQYF
TGCGCCAGCAGCTTGTTGGGGTCCCTCCTAGAGACCCAGTACTTC
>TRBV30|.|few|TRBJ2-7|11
CASAGAYEQYF
TGTGCCTCCGCCGGGGCCTACGAGCAGTACTTC
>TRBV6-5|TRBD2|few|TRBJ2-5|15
CASSILAGGPETQYF
TGTGCCAGCAGCATACTAGCGGGAGGGCCGGAGACCCAGTACTTC
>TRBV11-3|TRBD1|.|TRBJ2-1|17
CASSSLSGTGGFDEQFF
TGTGCCAGCAGCTCCTTGTCCGGGACAGGGGGCTTTGATGAGCAGTTCTTC
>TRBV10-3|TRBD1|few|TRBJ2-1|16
CAIRPGQGAGYNEQFF
TGTGCCATCAGGCCGGGACAGGGGGCTGGCTACAATGAGCAGTTCTTC
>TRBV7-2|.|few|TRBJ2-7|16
CASSPSGLRGNYEQYF
TGTGCCAGCAGCCCCTCCGGGCTACGGGGGAACTACGAGCAGTACTTC
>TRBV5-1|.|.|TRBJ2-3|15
CASSLKPPHTDTQYF
TGCGCCAGCAGCCTCAAGCCCCCCCACACAGATACGCAGTATTTT
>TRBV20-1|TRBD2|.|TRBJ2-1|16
CSANQLAGSSYNEQFF
TGCAGTGCTAACCAACTAGCGGGGAGCTCCTACAATGAGCAGTTCTTC
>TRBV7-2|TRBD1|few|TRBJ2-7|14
CASRHRDRVYEQYF
TGTGCCAGCAGACACCGGGACAGGGTCTACGAGCAGTACTTC
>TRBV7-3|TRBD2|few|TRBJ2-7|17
CASSLEGLAGGSYEQYF
TGTGCCAGCAGCTTAGAGGGACTAGCGGGAGGGTCCTACGAGCAGTACTTC
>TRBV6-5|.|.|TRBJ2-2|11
CATRWSGELFF
TGTGCCACAAGGTGGTCCGGGGAGCTGTTTTTT
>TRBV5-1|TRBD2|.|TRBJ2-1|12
CASRVAGGEQFF
TGCGCCAGCAGGGTAGCGGGAGGTGAGCAGTTCTTC
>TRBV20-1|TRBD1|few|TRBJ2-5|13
CSASPGQGETQYF
TGCAGTGCTAGTCCGGGACAGGGAGAGACCCAGTACTTC
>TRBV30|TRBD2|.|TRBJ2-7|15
CAWSTTSGSGYEQYF
TGTGCCTGGAGTACAACTAGCGGGAGCGGTTACGAGCAGTACTTC
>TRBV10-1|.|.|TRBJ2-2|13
CASSEKRAGELFF
TGCGCCAGCAGTGAGAAACGGGCCGGGGAGCTGTTTTTT
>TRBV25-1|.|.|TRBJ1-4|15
CASSVGQRADEKPFF
TGTGCCAGCAGTGTAGGACAGAGGGCGGATGAAAAACCGTTTTTT
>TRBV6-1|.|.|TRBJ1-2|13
CASSDMGREGYTF
TGTGCCAGCAGTGACATGGGAAGAGAGGGCTACACCTTC
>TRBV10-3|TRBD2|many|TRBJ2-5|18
CAISESVLAGGGQETQYF
TGTGCCATCAGTGAGTCGGTCCTAGCGGGTGGCGGTCAAGAGACCCAGTACTTC
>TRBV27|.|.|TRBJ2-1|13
CASSEGGLGEQFF
TGTGCCAGCAGTGAGGGGGGATTGGGTGAGCAGTTCTTC
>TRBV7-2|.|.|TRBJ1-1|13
CASSLVTTAEAFF
TGTGCCAGCAGCTTAGTGACGACCGCTGAAGCTTTCTTT
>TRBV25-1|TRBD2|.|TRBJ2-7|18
CASSELGSGRGAYNEQYF
TGTGCCAGCAGTGAATTGGGGAGCGGGAGGGGCGCCTACAATGAGCAGTACTTC
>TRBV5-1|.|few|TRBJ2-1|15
CASSLAKSSYNEQFF
TGCGCCAGCAGCTTGGCTAAAAGCTCCTACAATGAGCAGTTCTTC
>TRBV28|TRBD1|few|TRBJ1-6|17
CASSLSQGAAGNSPLHF
TGTGCCAGCAGTTTATCACAGGGGGCTGCGGGTAATTCACCCCTCCACTTT
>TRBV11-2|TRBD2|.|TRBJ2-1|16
CASSRRTSGSRNEQFF
TGTGCCAGCAGCCGGCGGACTAGCGGGAGTAGGAATGAGCAGTTCTTC
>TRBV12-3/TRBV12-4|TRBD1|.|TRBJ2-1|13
CASSLIGGDEQFF
TGTGCCAGCAGTTTGATAGGGGGCGATGAGCAGTTCTTC
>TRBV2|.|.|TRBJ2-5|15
CASSEAPGREETQYF
TGTGCCAGCAGTGAAGCGCCGGGAAGGGAAGAGACCCAGTACTTC
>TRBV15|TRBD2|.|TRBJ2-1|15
CATSRGRGLGNEQFF
TGTGCCACCAGCCGCGGGAGAGGACTGGGGAATGAGCAGTTCTTC
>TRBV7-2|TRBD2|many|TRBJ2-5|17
CASSSFLAGGSQETQYF
TGTGCCAGCAGCTCCTTTCTAGCGGGAGGTTCCCAAGAGACCCAGTACTTC
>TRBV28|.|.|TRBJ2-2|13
CASSVSGVRELFF
TGTGCCAGCAGCGTGTCGGGGGTCCGGGAGCTGTTTTTT
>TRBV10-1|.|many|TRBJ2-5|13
CASSESGRETQYF
TGCGCCAGCAGTGAGTCGGGGAGAGAGACCCAGTACTTC
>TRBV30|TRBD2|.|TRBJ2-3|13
CAWRGLGVDTQYF
TGTGCCTGGAGGGGACTAGGAGTAGATACGCAGTATTTT
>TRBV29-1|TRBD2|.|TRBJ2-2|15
CSVRTSGSNTGGLFF
TGCAGCGTGCGGACTAGCGGGAGTAACACCGGGGGGCTGTTTTTT
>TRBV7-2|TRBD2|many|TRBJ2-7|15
CASSLVASGSYEQYF
TGTGCCAGCAGCTTAGTAGCTAGCGGATCCTACGAGCAGTACTTC
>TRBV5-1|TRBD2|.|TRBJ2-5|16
CASSGSGTRRLKTQYF
TGCGCCAGCAGCGGATCCGGGACTAGGAGGTTAAAGACCCAGTACTTC
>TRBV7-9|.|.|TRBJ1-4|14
CASSVRQKSEKLFF
TGTGCCAGCAGCGTCAGACAGAAATCTGAAAAACTGTTTTTT
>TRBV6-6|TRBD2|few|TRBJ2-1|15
CASSPGGADYNEQFF
TGTGCCAGCAGTCCGGGGGGGGCGGACTACAATGAGCAGTTCTTC
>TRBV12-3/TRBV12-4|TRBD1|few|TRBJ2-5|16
CASSDVPGQGWETQYF
TGTGCCAGCAGCGATGTACCGGGACAGGGTTGGGAGACCCAGTACTTC
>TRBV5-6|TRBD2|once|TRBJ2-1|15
CASSFWLAGGSEQFF
TGTGCCAGCAGCTTCTGGCTAGCGGGAGGGTCGGAGCAGTTCTTC
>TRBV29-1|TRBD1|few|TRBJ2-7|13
CSVLRQGSYEQYF
TGCAGCGTTTTAAGACAGGGGTCCTACGAGCAGTACTTC
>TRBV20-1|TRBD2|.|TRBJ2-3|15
CSARYGGSGIDTQYF
TGCAGTGCTAGATATGGCGGGAGTGGTATAGATACGCAGTATTTT
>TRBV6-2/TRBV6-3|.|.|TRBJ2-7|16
CASSAGALLTRSLQYF
TGTGCCAGCAGCGCCGGCGCCTTACTGACCCGATCACTTCAGTACTTC
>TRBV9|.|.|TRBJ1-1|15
CASSVGGAPSTEAFF
TGTGCCAGCAGCGTAGGAGGGGCCCCGAGCACTGAAGCTTTCTTT
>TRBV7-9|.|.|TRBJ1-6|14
CASSFGGTNSPLHF
TGTGCCAGCAGCTTCGGCGGAACTAATTCACCCCTCCACTTT
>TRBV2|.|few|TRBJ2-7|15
CASSVTADQTYEQYF
TGTGCCAGCAGTGTAACGGCAGATCAGACCTACGAGCAGTACTTC
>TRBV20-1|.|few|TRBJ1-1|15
CSARDPLGEPTEAFF
TGCAGTGCTAGAGATCCCCTGGGGGAACCCACTGAAGCTTTCTTT
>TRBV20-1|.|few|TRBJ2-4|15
CSAKHPTSGANIQYF
TGCAGTGCTAAACACCCAACCTCCGGCGCGAACATTCAGTACTTC
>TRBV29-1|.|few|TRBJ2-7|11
CSVVRERKKYF
TGCAGCGTTGTGCGAGAGAGGAAAAAGTACTTC
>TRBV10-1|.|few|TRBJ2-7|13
CASSESWNYEQYF
TGCGCCAGCAGTGAGTCCTGGAACTACGAGCAGTACTTC
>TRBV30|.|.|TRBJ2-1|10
CAWGAGEQFF
TGTGCCTGGGGAGCTGGGGAGCAGTTCTTC
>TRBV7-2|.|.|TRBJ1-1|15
CASSSHRTVNTEAFF
TGTGCCAGCAGCTCCCACCGGACGGTGAACACTGAAGCTTTCTTT
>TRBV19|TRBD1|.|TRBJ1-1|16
CASSTFRTGKNTEAFF
TGTGCCAGTAGTACCTTTCGGACAGGGAAGAACACTGAAGCTTTCTTT
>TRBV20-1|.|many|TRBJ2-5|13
CSASFPDQETQYF
TGCAGTGCTAGCTTTCCAGATCAAGAGACCCAGTACTTC
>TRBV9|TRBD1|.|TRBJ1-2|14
CASTHGTGGRSYTF
TGTGCCAGCACCCACGGGACAGGGGGCCGAAGCTACACCTTC
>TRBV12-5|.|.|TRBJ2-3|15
CASGPTGQISDTQYF
TGTGCTAGTGGTCCAACGGGACAAATTTCGGATACGCAGTATTTT
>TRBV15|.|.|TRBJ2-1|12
CATSRVINEQFF
TGTGCCACCAGCAGAGTTATCAATGAGCAGTTCTTC
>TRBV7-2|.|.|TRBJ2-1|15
CASSVSWGRSSEQFF
TGTGCCAGCAGCGTAAGTTGGGGCAGGTCTAGTGAGCAGTTCTTC
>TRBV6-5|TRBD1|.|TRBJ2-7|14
CASSSRDRVYEQYF
TGTGCCAGCAGTTCCCGGGACAGGGTTTACGAGCAGTACTTC